This record concerns one T cell receptor (beta chain) sequence. As handled by the study authors: For nucleated cells, counts were estimated from reference gene primer amplification. The protocol was immunoSEQ multiplex PCR, while the TCRdb copy is restricted to in-frame clones and leaves out a portion. The V and J calls and clone size were taken over from that table, and D and trimming were inferred from the DNA. The data show 95,000 to 150,000 clones, 65% to 85% seen once. This CDR3 has 14 residues. Germline values: CDR1 SQVTM, CDR2 ANQGSEA. V lost 7 bases, J lost 2 bases, and 8 bases stayed unmatched. This record belongs to a study of blood T cell repertoires in COVID-19. Study summary: Samples of COVID-19 (acute and convalescent) were obtained from the United States, Italy and Spain.

The clonotype comes from a woman between 70 and 85 years old with acute or convalescent COVID-19. Sequencing was carried out using peripheral blood. The chain combines TRBV29-1 with TRBJ2-3; 8 bases match TRBD1. CDR3 in DNA: TGCAGCGGGGGTGCAGGGGGCATCACAGATACGCAGTATTTT. Translated, it gives CSGGAGGITDTQYF.